This TCR beta chain was profiled in a study of T cell responses to AZD1222 COVID-19 vaccine. At the level of the study: Second doses were pooled across both intervals (about 4 or about 12 weeks).

General study results and limits: White British donors predominated, females outnumbered males, and clonal diversity was possibly underestimated. The number of AZD1222 recipients seropositive at baseline was only five to seven.

Using immunoSEQ multiplex PCR, the repertoire was profiled, and TCRdb retains in-frame clones only, with some absent. The sample includes 120,000 or so clones, 90% of them seen just once. Note on this clone: Antigen unknown.

The receptor comes from an adult in good health. Here the sequenced sample was peripheral blood, taken on day 0 of AZD1222 vaccination.

The CDR3 is CSAVTSGREDEQFF. In nucleotides, the CDR3 is TGCAGCGCCGTGACTAGCGGGAGAGAGGATGAGCAGTTCTTC. The V and J genes are TRBV29-1 and TRBJ2-1; 12 bases map to TRBD2. The CDR3 covers 14 residues. Germline CDR1 is SQVTM and CDR2 is ANQGSEA. V shed 7 bases, J shed 8 bases, and the junction held 9 bases outside the gene matches.